A single sample is the source of the 6 T cell receptor beta chains below, sequenced in a study of graft-versus-host responses after intestinal transplantation. Sequencing used immunoSEQ multiplex PCR; TCRdb keeps in-frame clones, though not all of them. This sample has around 50,000 clones; around 90% occur once, and the top ten carry 1.6%. The input for sequencing was PBMCs, taken 26 days after transplant. These receptor sequences come from a human patient who received an intestinal transplant, so some T cells may come from the graft donor.

This clone is medium-sized by share. The rearrangement links TRBV27 to TRBJ1-1, with 7 positions matching TRBD1. The ends lost 5 bases at V and 11 bases at J; junction bases unmatched: 11. This CDR3 is built from 13 residues. From germline, CDR1 is MNHEY and CDR2 SMNVEV (reference sequence). CDR3 DNA: TGTGCCAGCAGTCCGACAGGGCGACTCGCCGCTTTCTTT. It specifies CASSPTGRLAAFF.

V usage is TRBV9 and J usage is TRBJ2-2; 8 bases are a match to TRBD1. CDR1 is SGDLS, CDR2 YYNGEE, per germline. This CDR3 has 15 residues. V shed 4 bases, J shed 5 bases, and the junction held 7 bases outside the gene matches. This CDR3 reads CASSPQDRATGELFF. CDR3 sequence (DNA): TGTGCCAGCAGCCCCCAGGACAGGGCTACCGGGGAGCTGTTTTTT.

The chain links TRBV7-8 to TRBJ1-2, with D perhaps TRBD1 (6 bases). The V end lost 1 base, the J end lost 4 bases, and 10 bases lay between the germline ends. Per germline, CDR1 SGHVS and CDR2 FQNEAQ. The CDR3 sequence is 14 residues long. The CDR3 reads CASSLGTASYGYTF. For the CDR3, the DNA is TGTGCCAGCAGCTTAGGGACAGCTTCCTATGGCTACACCTTC.

This chain uses TRBV5-1 with TRBJ2-5; TRBD2 is a possible D gene (5 bases). This CDR3 spans 14 amino acids. CDR1 is SGHRS and CDR2 is YFSETQ in the germline V gene. The V end was cut by 0 bases, the J end by 5 bases, with 11 bases between. In nucleotides, the CDR3 is TGCGCCAGCAGCTTGGACCGGGGTAGGGAGACCCAGTACTTC. It translates to CASSLDRGRETQYF.

This sequence joins TRBV9 and TRBJ2-2, with D possibly matching TRBD2 (6 bases). The V end was cut by 3 bases, the J end by 4 bases, with 10 bases between. Germline CDR1 is SGDLS and CDR2 is YYNGEE. This CDR3 region has 14 residues. The CDR3 sequence: CASSARDSTGELFF. CDR3 nucleotide sequence: TGTGCCAGCAGCGCCAGGGACTCCACCGGGGAGCTGTTTTTT. The whole variable domain, remainder taken from reference TRBV9 and TRBJ2-2, is DSGVTQTPKHLITATGQRVTLRCSPRSGDLSVYWYQQSLDQGLQFLIQYYNGEERAKGNILERFSAQQFPDLHSELNLSSLELGDSALYFCASSARDSTGELFFGEGSRLTVL.

The CDR3 is CASSEREGPGELFF. For the CDR3, the DNA is TGTGCCAGCAGTGAACGGGAGGGCCCCGGGGAGCTGTTTTTT. The V and J genes are TRBV2 and TRBJ2-2; 8 bases are shared with TRBD2. V shed 2 bases and J 6 bases; nucleotides not matched to a gene: 2. Looked up from germline, CDR1 is SNHLY and CDR2 is FYNNEI. CDR3 size: 14 residues.